Each of the 26 T cell receptor beta chains below was sequenced from the same sample in a study of T cell clonality in common variable immunodeficiency. TCRdb's table, derived via immunoSEQ multiplex PCR, lists solely in-frame clones and lacks some. The repertoire shows over 55,000 clones, none seen only once; the top ten take under 2%. The sample comprised peripheral blood mononuclear cells. The receptors were gathered from a person aged 18 to 75 in good health.

The sample holds many counts of this clone. Coverage ceases 3 residues before the CDR3 finishes, and the germline J gene fills in the end. The chain recombines TRBV20-1 with TRBJ2-3, with TRBD1 matching 9 bases. The V gene end was trimmed by 0 bases and the J gene end by 3 bases; junction bases not matched to a gene: 4. The CDR3 is 15 amino acids. Germline V gene sequence: CDR1 DFQATT, CDR2 SNEGSKA (reference sequence). The CDR3 loop is CSARDSGTGTDTQYF. The part of the CDR3 DNA that was read is TGCAGTGCTAGAGATTCCGGGACAGGGACAGATACG.

At least ten counts were recorded for this clone. The CDR3 is cut off 3 residues early in the read; its end comes from the germline J gene. This rearrangement joins TRBV20-1 to TRBJ2-7; 7 nucleotides match TRBD1. Looked up from germline, CDR1 is DFQATT and CDR2 is SNEGSKA (reference sequence). The CDR3 runs to 14 residues. V dropped 6 bases and J dropped 0; count of bases not matched to a gene: 8. The CDR3 DNA, read in part, is TGCAGTGCCCTACTGGGACAGAGCTCCTACGAG. Protein product: CSALLGQSSYE. The whole CDR3 is CSALLGQSSYEQYF.

This clone was detected many times. Read sequence stops 3 residues before the CDR3 end, and the germline J gene provides the missing end. The chain recombines TRBV20-1 with TRBJ2-3; D not certain. V was clipped by 3 bases and J by 6 bases, with 16 bases between them. Germline CDR1 reads DFQATT; CDR2 reads SNEGSKA (reference sequence). This CDR3 has 14 residues. The CDR3 bases that were read are TGCAGTGCTAGCGAAGTCCGATCTAGGGATACG. Translating it yields CSASEVRSRDT. The entire CDR3 reads CSASEVRSRDTQYF.

In this sample, this clone turned up many times. At one end, the junction sequence differs from germline, possibly due to a read error. The read comes to an end 3 residues before the CDR3 does, leaving the germline J gene to fill in the end. This chain connects TRBV4-2 to TRBJ1-1; D not resolved. This CDR3 is built from 16 residues. CDR1 is LGHNA, CDR2 YNFKEQ, per germline. Incomplete CDR3 DNA: TGCGCCAGCAGCCAAGATCTTAGCTTCATGAACACTGAA. Amino acids: CASSQDLSFMNTE. The whole CDR3 region reads CASSQDLSFMNTEAFF.

This clone was recorded at least ten times. The observed sequence ends 3 residues before the CDR3 terminus, with the missing tail filled in from the germline J gene. The V call is TRBV23-1, the J call TRBJ1-4; no clear D gene. TRBV23-1 is given ORF status, its function remaining uncertain. This CDR3 has 15 residues. The V end lost 0 bases, the J end lost 7 bases, and 12 bases lay between the germline ends. The CDR3 is CASSQSRSPGEKLFF. The sequenced part of the CDR3 DNA is TGCGCCAGCAGTCAATCTCGAAGCCCCGGTGAAAAA.

This clone has ten or more counts. The read halts 3 residues ahead of the CDR3 end, with the missing end drawn from the germline J gene. The chain recombines TRBV5-6 with TRBJ2-5, with TRBD1 matching over 9 bases. Looked up from germline, CDR1 is SGHDT and CDR2 is YYEEEE. Trimming at V came to 3 bases and at J to 5 bases, leaving 8 bases not matched to a gene. The CDR3 sequence is 15 residues long. The CDR3 protein is CASSYKQGAWETQYF. The sequenced part of the CDR3 DNA is TGTGCCAGCAGCTATAAACAGGGGGCTTGGGAGACC. Based on the CDR3 plus reference TRBV5-6 and TRBJ2-5, the full variable domain is DAGVTQSPTHLIKTRGQQVTLRCSPKSGHDTVSWYQQALGQGPQFIFQYYEEEERQRGNFPDRFSGHQFPNYSSELNVNALLLGDSALYLCASSYKQGAWETQYFGPGTRLLVL.

This clone occurred many times. With the read ending 3 residues before the CDR3 end, the germline J gene is used to fill in that end. The chain uses TRBV7-9 and TRBJ2-7; a possible D gene is TRBD1 (5 bases). V was trimmed by 1 base and J by 2 bases, leaving 12 bases between them. The CDR3 contains 15 residues. Looked up from germline, CDR1 is SEHNR and CDR2 is FQNEAQ (reference sequence). The CDR3 loop reads CASSLVRAGAYEQYF. Partial CDR3 DNA: TGTGCCAGCAGCTTAGTCAGGGCTGGGGCCTACGAG.

This clone was counted at least ten times. The junction does not match germline at one end; this may be a read error. CDR3 sequence: CASSQRWGTRPSYEQYF. CDR3 DNA (partial): TGCGCCAGCAGCCAAAGATGGGGGACTCGTCCATCCTACGAG. The chain couples TRBV4-2 to TRBJ2-7; a weak D match, TRBD2 (6 bases). The CDR3 end lies 3 residues beyond the end of the read and is filled in from the germline J gene. This CDR3 spans 17 amino acids. From germline, CDR1 is LGHNA and CDR2 YNFKEQ.

This clone was observed many times. The read ends 3 residues before the CDR3 terminus; that terminus is restored from the germline J gene. V gene TRBV19 combines with J gene TRBJ2-7; D is possibly TRBD1 (6 bases). Germline CDR1 and CDR2: LNHDA and SQIVND (reference sequence). CDR3 length: 14 residues. Trimming took off 4 bases at V and 3 bases at J, with 13 bases between the two ends. The CDR3 loop is CASSTTGGHYEQYF. The DNA read from the CDR3 is TGTGCCAGTAGTACGACAGGTGGACACTACGAG.

This clone was counted many times. The read terminates 3 residues ahead of where the CDR3 ends, so the germline J gene completes it. V usage is TRBV7-9 and J usage is TRBJ1-2; 7 bases map to TRBD1. J was trimmed by 7 bases and V by 5 bases; bases with no gene match: 10. The CDR3 runs 14 residues. Germline V CDR1 and CDR2: SEHNR, FQNEAQ (reference sequence). The CDR3 sequence: CASSTTGTARGYTF. Incomplete CDR3 DNA: TGTGCCAGCAGCACGACCGGGACAGCCCGTGGC.

Regarding this clone: The read ends 3 residues shy of where the CDR3 ends; the end is completed using the germline J gene. The V call is TRBV7-9, the J call TRBJ1-2, with D possibly TRBD1 on 6 matching bases. The length of the CDR3 is 13 residues. The germline CDR1 and CDR2 sequences are SEHNR and FQNEAQ (reference sequence). Here the CDR3 reads CASSLGGGDDYTF. Partial CDR3 DNA: TGTGCCAGCAGCTTAGGAGGGGGTGACGAC. The variable domain in full, completed from reference TRBV7-9 and TRBJ1-2, reads DTGVSQNPRHKITKRGQNVTFRCDPISEHNRLYWYRQTLGQGPEFLTYFQNEAQLEKSRLLSDRFSAERPKGSFSTLEIQRTEQGDSAMYLCASSLGGGDDYTFGSGTRLTVV.

This clone was seen repeatedly, ten times or more. The read ends 3 residues early relative to the CDR3; the germline J gene fills the gap. The chain combines TRBV20-1 with TRBJ2-7, with 8 bases matching TRBD2. The CDR3 length is 17 residues. Germline V gene data show CDR1 as DFQATT and CDR2 as SNEGSKA (reference sequence). The V gene end was trimmed by 1 base and the J gene end by 5 bases; junction bases not matched to a gene: 16. CDR3: CSARVRLGAGVRNEQYF. CDR3 DNA (partial): TGCAGTGCTAGAGTTAGGTTGGGAGCGGGAGTAAGAAACGAG.

This clone was recorded at least ten times. Coverage ceases 3 residues before the CDR3 finishes, and the germline J gene fills in the end. The rearrangement uses TRBV19 and TRBJ1-2, with 7 bases lining up with TRBD1. Per the germline V gene, CDR1 is LNHDA and CDR2 is SQIVND (reference sequence). The V segment lost 0 bases and the J segment 6 bases; nucleotides outside the gene matches: 7. CDR3 length: 15 residues. The chain's CDR3 is CASSIEPGQKNGYTF. The CDR3 bases that were read are TGTGCCAGTAGTATAGAACCGGGACAGAAGAATGGC.

This clone came up many times. The observed sequence ends 3 residues before the CDR3 terminus, with the missing tail filled in from the germline J gene. This chain links TRBV6-4 with TRBJ2-2, with 8 bases matching TRBD1. This CDR3 has 14 amino acids. With V trimmed by 7 bases and J by 5 bases, 6 bases remained unmatched. Germline lookup yields CDR1 MRHNA and CDR2 SNTAGT. CDR3 sequence: CASKKQGDTGELFF. The CDR3 DNA, read in part, is TGTGCCAGCAAGAAACAGGGGGATACCGGGGAG.

This clone was seen many times. The read gets to within 3 residues of the CDR3 end, and the germline J gene fills in the rest. The chain has TRBV20-1 and TRBJ2-2, with 14 bases matching TRBD2. The CDR3 is made up of 16 amino acids. Germline CDR1 DFQATT, CDR2 SNEGSKA (reference sequence). Trimming cost V 6 bases and J 4 bases; bases outside gene matches: 7. The CDR3 region is CSAPGTSGSFTGELFF. CDR3 DNA (partial): TGCAGTGCCCCCGGGACTAGCGGGAGTTTCACCGGGGAG.

This clone was detected a few times. CDR3 sequence: CASSVTGTGFQPQHF. The sequenced part of the CDR3 DNA is TGTGCCAGTAGTGTAACCGGGACAGGGTTCCAGCCC. The chain uses TRBV19 and TRBJ1-5; 9 nucleotides align to TRBD1. The sequenced fragment ends 3 residues before the CDR3 boundary, so the rest is inferred from the germline J gene. V shed 5 bases, J shed 7 bases, and the junction held 9 bases outside the gene matches. Germline V gene lookup returns CDR1 LNHDA and CDR2 SQIVND (reference sequence). The CDR3 sequence is 15 residues long.

This clone showed up many times. Incomplete CDR3 DNA: TGTGCCAGCAGCCCCCCAAGAAACACC. Translating gives CASSPPRNT. From start to end, the CDR3 is CASSPPRNTIYF. V usage is TRBV7-3 and J usage is TRBJ1-3; unclear D gene. The read terminates 3 residues before the CDR3 end, so the remaining end is supplied by the germline J gene. There are 12 residues in the CDR3. Germline V gene lookup returns CDR1 SGHTA and CDR2 FQGTGA. With 5 bases removed from V and 5 bases from J, the gap between germline ends came to 7 bases. The whole variable domain, filled in from reference TRBV7-3 and TRBJ1-3, reads GAGVSQTPSNKVTEKGKYVELRCDPISGHTALYWYRQSLGQGPEFLIYFQGTGAADDSGLPNDRFFAVRPEGSVSTLKIQRTERGDSAVYLCASSPPRNTIYFGEGSWLTVV.

This clone was observed many times. The read halts 3 residues ahead of the CDR3 end, with the missing end drawn from the germline J gene. The genes are TRBV20-1 and TRBJ1-5; D is uncertain. V was shortened by 3 bases and J by 0 bases, with 9 bases between the two germline ends. CDR3 length: 14 amino acids. Germline CDR1 DFQATT, CDR2 SNEGSKA (reference sequence). CDR3 DNA, as far as it was read: TGCAGTGCTAGCTGGCCTTATAGCAATCAGCCC. Its translation is CSASWPYSNQP. The whole CDR3 sequence reads CSASWPYSNQPQHF.

This clone occurred many times. The read terminates 3 residues ahead of where the CDR3 ends, so the germline J gene completes it. The genes are TRBV12-3 or TRBV12-4 and TRBJ2-2; TRBD2 aligns across 7 bases. V dropped 1 base and J dropped 3; count of bases not matched to a gene: 11. The CDR3 runs to 18 residues. CDR3 sequence: CASSLGGGDWSYTGELFF. The DNA read from the CDR3 is TGTGCCAGCAGTTTAGGTGGGGGGGACTGGTCCTACACCGGGGAG.

In its sample, this clone was seen many times. The read terminates 3 residues ahead of where the CDR3 ends, so the germline J gene completes it. J is TRBJ1-1 and V is TRBV14; 8 bases are a match to TRBD1. The CDR3 has 16 residues. CDR1 SGHDN and CDR2 FVKESK come from the germline V gene. The trim removed 1 base at V and 0 bases at J, leaving 4 bases unmatched. Incomplete CDR3 DNA: TGTGCCAGCAGCCAAGTAGGACAGGGATTGAACACTGAA. As protein: CASSQVGQGLNTE. The entire CDR3 protein reads CASSQVGQGLNTEAFF. The whole variable domain, remainder taken from reference TRBV14 and TRBJ1-1, is EAGVTQFPSHSVIEKGQTVTLRCDPISGHDNLYWYRRVMGKEIKFLLHFVKESKQDESGMPNNRFLAERTGGTYSTLKVQPAELEDSGVYFCASSQVGQGLNTEAFFGQGTRLTVV.

This clone was seen a few times. The CDR3 end falls 3 residues outside the read, so it is completed with the germline J gene. The chain has TRBV20-1 and TRBJ2-7, with TRBD1 matching over 7 bases. The CDR3 loop spans 14 amino acids. Germline CDR1 is DFQATT and CDR2 is SNEGSKA (reference sequence). J was trimmed by 2 bases and V by 2 bases; bases with no gene match: 6. CDR3 amino acids: CSARPGRGPYEQYF. Partial CDR3 DNA: TGCAGTGCTAGACCTGGTAGGGGGCCCTACGAG.

This clone was recorded at least ten times. The CDR3 extends 3 residues past the end of the read, so its final part is completed from the germline J gene. The chain uses TRBV19 and TRBJ1-5; weak D call: TRBD1 (5 bases). V lost 1 base, J lost 3 bases, and 10 bases lay in between. The CDR3 sequence is 15 residues long. In germline, CDR1 is LNHDA, CDR2 SQIVND (reference sequence). CDR3 amino acids: CASSIGQGYNQPQHF. The part of the CDR3 DNA that was read is TGTGCCAGTAGTATAGGCCAGGGCTACAATCAGCCC.

This clone was detected many times. The read ends 3 residues shy of where the CDR3 ends; the end is completed using the germline J gene. The gene calls are TRBV7-2 and TRBJ2-4, with TRBD2 matching 7 bases. V gave up 9 bases and J gave up 0 bases; unmatched junction bases: 8. The germline V gene has CDR1 SGHTA and CDR2 FQGNSA. This CDR3 region has 15 residues. CDR3 residues: CASGLAVQAKNIQYF. The covered CDR3 bases are TGTGCCAGTGGGCTAGCGGTTCAAGCCAAAAACATT. The variable domain in full, completed from reference TRBV7-2 and TRBJ2-4, reads GAGVSQSPSNKVTEKGKDVELRCDPISGHTALYWYRQSLGQGLEFLIYFQGNSAPDKSGLPSDRFSAERTGGSVSTLTIQRTQQEDSAVYLCASGLAVQAKNIQYFGAGTRLSVL.

This clone has a count of ten or more. Read coverage stops 3 residues before the CDR3 terminus; the germline J gene supplies the remainder. The genes are TRBV20-1 and TRBJ1-2; 7 nucleotides line up with TRBD1. CDR3 length: 13 residues. CDR1 is DFQATT and CDR2 is SNEGSKA in the germline V gene (reference sequence). J lost 4 bases, V lost 2 bases, and 4 bases had no gene match. Partial CDR3 DNA: TGCAGTGCTAGAAGGGACAGCCTCTATGGC. It codes for CSARRDSLYG. The full CDR3 reads CSARRDSLYGYTF.

This clone was found many times. The missing CDR3 end, 3 residues past where the read stops, is filled in from the germline J gene. This chain uses TRBV19 with TRBJ2-5; tentatively, D is TRBD1 (6 bases). The germline CDR1 and CDR2 sequences are LNHDA and SQIVND (reference sequence). Trimming removed 4 bases at V and 5 bases at J, with 14 bases between. The CDR3 contains 14 residues. The CDR3 loop reads CASSTPSQGETQYF. The sequenced part of the CDR3 DNA is TGTGCCAGTAGTACGCCCTCTCAGGGGGAGACC.

In this sample, this clone turned up a few times. Read coverage stops 3 residues before the CDR3 terminus; the germline J gene supplies the remainder. The J gene is TRBJ1-1, the V gene TRBV7-9; D ambiguous. The CDR3 is 15 residues long. Germline V gives CDR1 SEHNR, CDR2 FQNEAQ (reference sequence). The covered CDR3 bases are TGTGCCAGCAGCCTGCTAGCGGGAGCCTACAATGAG. Encoded protein: CASSLLAGAYNE. From start to end, the CDR3 is CASSLLAGAYNEAFF.